This T cell receptor beta chain was profiled in a study of blood T cell repertoires in COVID-19. Followed over time, Seattle patients had been enrolled while infection was active. Sequencing was performed with immunoSEQ multiplex PCR; in TCRdb, only in-frame clones are kept and a portion is missing. The sample contains about 270,000 clones, 86% of which appear only once. The clonotype originates from a woman older than 75 with COVID-19, enrolled during active disease. Sequencing input: peripheral blood.

This CDR3 is CASSQEGGINEKLFF. In DNA, the CDR3 is TGCGCCAGCAGCCAAGAAGGCGGGATTAATGAAAAACTGTTTTTT. V is TRBV4-3 and J is TRBJ1-4; D call uncertain. The V end was cut by 0 bases, the J end by 4 bases, with 9 bases between. The germline gives CDR1 LGHNA, CDR2 YSLEER. The CDR3 consists of 15 residues.